Presented here are 16 T cell receptor beta chains from one specimen sequenced in a study of shared clonotypes between healthy human individuals. Sequenced by immunoSEQ multiplex PCR; TCRdb stores in-frame clones only, minus some. The table shows more than 1,200,000 clones, with about 98.5% occurring only once. Source material: naive CD4+ T cells sorted from blood. This sample's subset: CD45RA+ positively selected. These receptors were collected from a man aged 25-40 years in good health.

V gene TRBV6-6 combines with J gene TRBJ2-1; 7 bases match TRBD1. V trimming: 6 bases; J trimming: 7 bases; junction bases outside the gene matches: 12. The germline V gene encodes CDR1 MNHNY and CDR2 SVGAGI (reference sequence). The CDR3 extends over 15 amino acids. As DNA, the CDR3 is TGTGCCAGCAGCCAGACGGGGACAGTCCCTAATGAGCAGTTCTTC. Translation: CASSQTGTVPNEQFF.

This sequence joins TRBV19 and TRBJ2-7; 8 positions agree with TRBD2. The germline CDR1 and CDR2 sequences are LNHDA and SQIVND (reference sequence). The CDR3 sequence is 15 residues long. Trimming at V came to 6 bases and at J to 3 bases, leaving 10 bases not matched to a gene. CDR3: CASRSAASGHYEQYF. In nucleotides, the CDR3 is TGTGCCAGTAGAAGCGCGGCTAGCGGGCACTACGAGCAGTACTTC.

The CDR3 bases are TGTGCCAGCTCACGCACGAGCTCCTACAATGAGCAGTTCTTC. Translation gives CASSRTSSYNEQFF. The V call is TRBV18, the J call TRBJ2-1; no reliable D call. The CDR3 is made up of 14 amino acids. CDR1 and CDR2 from the germline V gene are KGHSH and LQKENI. V lost 4 bases to trimming and J lost 0 bases, with 7 bases between them.

This rearrangement joins TRBV11-2 to TRBJ2-7; D is uncertain. The CDR3 length is 16 residues. The V end was cut by 1 base, the J end by 4 bases, with 17 bases between. CDR1 is SGHAT, CDR2 FQNNGV, per germline. The CDR3 nucleotides are TGTGCCAGCAGCTTAGTTAAAACTCGGGCACGGTACGAGCAGTACTTC. Its protein is CASSLVKTRARYEQYF.

CDR3 residues: CASSRDPYSNQPQHF. CDR3 sequence (DNA): TGCGCCAGCAGCCGCGACCCTTATAGCAATCAGCCCCAGCATTTT. V and J are TRBV5-1 and TRBJ1-5; D ambiguous. V was trimmed by 4 bases and J by 0 bases, leaving 11 bases between them. CDR1 is SGHRS and CDR2 is YFSETQ in the germline V gene. CDR3 size: 15 residues. The full variable domain, rest sourced from reference TRBV5-1 and TRBJ1-5, is KAGVTQTPRYLIKTRGQQVTLSCSPISGHRSVSWYQQTPGQGLQFLFEYFSETQRNKGNFPGRFSGRQFSNSRSEMNVSTLELGDSALYLCASSRDPYSNQPQHFGDGTRLSIL.

V and J are TRBV5-1 and TRBJ2-7; TRBD2 aligns across 7 bases. V was clipped by 2 bases and J by 2 bases; unmatched bases: 10. The CDR3 has 16 amino acids. Germline V gives CDR1 SGHRS, CDR2 YFSETQ. The CDR3 DNA reads TGCGCCAGCAGCTTCGCTGGGGGAGGGTCGACCTACGAGCAGTACTTC. It codes for CASSFAGGGSTYEQYF.

The chain couples TRBV5-1 to TRBJ2-7; D gene uncertain. Trimming shortened V by 4 bases and J by 0 bases, and 14 bases separated the two germline ends. The CDR3 loop spans 15 amino acids. Germline V lookup: CDR1 SGHRS, CDR2 YFSETQ. CDR3 amino acids: CASSIGSVHSYEQYF. The CDR3 nucleotides read TGCGCCAGCAGCATCGGTAGTGTTCACTCCTACGAGCAGTACTTC. Full variable domain (remainder filled in from reference TRBV5-1 and TRBJ2-7): KAGVTQTPRYLIKTRGQQVTLSCSPISGHRSVSWYQQTPGQGLQFLFEYFSETQRNKGNFPGRFSGRQFSNSRSEMNVSTLELGDSALYLCASSIGSVHSYEQYFGPGTRLTVT.

V usage is TRBV9 and J usage is TRBJ1-4; D not certain. The CDR3 is 12 residues long. Germline V gene data show CDR1 as SGDLS and CDR2 as YYNGEE. The V gene lost 6 bases and the J gene lost 7 bases, with 10 bases spanning the gap. CDR3 DNA: TGTGCCAGCAACCGAGATGGTGAAAAACTGTTTTTT. Its translation: CASNRDGEKLFF. Filled out from reference TRBV9 and TRBJ1-4, the complete variable domain reads DSGVTQTPKHLITATGQRVTLRCSPRSGDLSVYWYQQSLDQGLQFLIQYYNGEERAKGNILERFSAQQFPDLHSELNLSSLELGDSALYFCASNRDGEKLFFGSGTQLSVL.

This clone was observed a few times. The same CDR3 is also encoded by other DNA sequences in this sample. The V and J genes are TRBV7-9 and TRBJ2-1; D remains ambiguous. Per the germline V gene, CDR1 is SEHNR and CDR2 is FQNEAQ (reference sequence). The V end lost 2 bases, the J end lost 5 bases, and 4 bases lay between the germline ends. This CDR3 is built from 12 residues. CDR3 sequence: CASSLRDNEQFF. DNA for the CDR3: TGTGCCAGCAGCTTAAGGGACAATGAGCAGTTCTTC.

Comment on this clone: Other DNA sequences in this specimen translate into the identical CDR3. Written as DNA, the CDR3 is TGTGCCAGCAGTTTAGGAGATACGCAGTATTTT. Translated: CASSLGDTQYF. The rearrangement uses TRBV27 and TRBJ2-3, with D hard to call. Trimming stripped 2 bases from V and 5 bases from J, with 2 bases between. Germline loops: CDR1 MNHEY, CDR2 SMNVEV (reference sequence). The CDR3 extends over 11 amino acids.

The chain has TRBV7-9 and TRBJ1-2, with D hard to call. CDR1 and CDR2 (germline): SEHNR, FQNEAQ (reference sequence). With 7 bases removed from V and 6 bases from J, the gap between germline ends came to 15 bases. The CDR3 has 13 amino acids. As DNA, the CDR3 is TGTGCCAGCACCCGTCTATTTAGCGATGGCTACACCTTC. Protein product: CASTRLFSDGYTF. Supplemented by reference TRBV7-9 and TRBJ1-2, the full variable domain reads DTGVSQNPRHKITKRGQNVTFRCDPISEHNRLYWYRQTLGQGPEFLTYFQNEAQLEKSRLLSDRFSAERPKGSFSTLEIQRTEQGDSAMYLCASTRLFSDGYTFGSGTRLTVV.

The V call is TRBV5-1, the J call TRBJ2-1; D not certain. V gave up 0 bases and J gave up 8 bases, with 9 bases separating them. Germline CDR1 SGHRS, CDR2 YFSETQ. The CDR3 covers 13 residues. CDR3 amino acids: CASSLVVSDEQFF. CDR3 bases: TGCGCCAGCAGCTTGGTTGTATCAGATGAGCAGTTCTTC.

The chain is built from TRBV5-4 and TRBJ1-1; the match to TRBD1 covers 9 bases. Trimming cost V 4 bases and J 5 bases; bases outside gene matches: 6. CDR3 length: 14 amino acids. Germline V gene sequence: CDR1 SGHNT, CDR2 YYREEE (reference sequence). DNA for the CDR3: TGTGCCAGCAGCCGAACAGGGGGCGGGACTGAAGCTTTCTTT. Protein sequence: CASSRTGGGTEAFF.

The V gene is TRBV6-1, the J gene TRBJ1-5; no definite D call. Germline V CDR1 and CDR2: MNHNS, SASEGT. V lost 1 base, J lost 4 bases, and 11 bases lay in between. The CDR3 has 15 amino acids. This chain's CDR3 is CASSEGTLGNQPQHF. CDR3 bases: TGTGCCAGCAGTGAAGGGACCCTAGGGAATCAGCCCCAGCATTTT.

The CDR3: CASSPTSVGLHEQYF. CDR3 nucleotides: TGCGCCAGCAGCCCTACTTCGGTTGGTCTCCACGAGCAGTACTTC. The chain combines TRBV5-1 with TRBJ2-7; the D is unclear. Germline V gene data show CDR1 as SGHRS and CDR2 as YFSETQ. This CDR3 spans 15 amino acids. V lost 4 bases and J lost 5, with 19 bases in between.

The V gene is TRBV5-8, the J gene TRBJ2-1; no clear D gene. V lost 5 bases and J 5 bases, leaving 5 bases between the germline ends. This CDR3 is 11 amino acids long. The germline V gene has CDR1 SGHTS and CDR2 YDEGEE. The chain's CDR3 is CASRFHNEQFF. The CDR3, as DNA: TGTGCCAGCAGGTTCCACAATGAGCAGTTCTTC.